This T cell receptor (beta chain) came from a study of cytomegalovirus exposure and HLA in healthy donors (TCRdb year 2017). Regarding the research as a whole: An earlier analysis of approximately 640 of the donors reported more than 250 Gb of sequence data and 120 million or so unique TCR beta sequences from 150 million to 200 million T cells. An early release that covered fewer than 800 HLA-typed donors contained around 300 gigabases of sequencing data and approximately 85 million unique TCR sequences. A separate validation cohort of roughly 130 different subjects was used in addition to the approximately 700-subject first cohort. Class I and class II HLA loci were covered by the typing at four-digit resolution. Several DR-DQ haplotypes were treated as single units for association and clustering because of strong linkage in the cohort. The study used immunosequencing to profile the T cell repertoires of hundreds of subjects and linked those repertoires to cytomegalovirus serostatus. A later genetic analysis used genome-wide SNP genotypes for about 60% of the roughly 700 donors, treating that subset as a discovery cohort. Of the 300 to 500 genotyped donors, 80% to 90% were placed in the genetic ancestry cluster associated with self-reported Caucasian donors. Typing coverage differed by locus: A, B, C, DRB1 and DQB1 were typed in roughly 620-640 donors, DQA1 in roughly 500, DPA1 in approximately 600, and DPB1 in around 490. Donor age, sex, ethnicity and CMV serostatus were compiled together with the repertoire data. To decide whether each TCR beta V gene segment behaved as functional or pseudogenic, an earlier analysis of approximately 620 of the donors relied on high-throughput TCR beta sequencing. To predict cytomegalovirus infection status, the study combined high-throughput TCR immunosequencing, statistical association of individual TCRs with disease status, and machine learning. Every discovery cohort repertoire had been produced on one sequencing platform. The aim of the study was to test whether cataloging public T cell receptors could identify signatures of past pathogen exposure. A later analysis re-examined previously published TCR beta repertoires from roughly 650 donors and added high-resolution HLA genotyping to investigate patterns of TCR occurrence. On average, roughly 240,000 unique TCR beta nucleotide sequences were sequenced per donor among some 430 genotyped donors of the cohort, with about 19% of those sequences being non-productive. Rather than using new phenotypic data, the later analysis identified candidate immune exposures from TCR beta sequences and from how often those sequences occurred across donors. What the study reported, not specific to this receptor: In the study, roughly 160 TCR beta chains were listed as associated with cytomegalovirus. Compared with equally common non-associated chains, HLA-associated TCR beta chains in a later analysis were more clonally expanded and had lower generation probabilities. In a later analysis, several top co-occurrence clusters were reported to appear linked to parvovirus B19, influenza, CMV and Epstein-Barr virus. CMV serostatus was the only immune exposure information available for the cohort. In this cohort, only TCR beta chains were sequenced, and detectable features were limited by the absence of alpha or paired-chain data. In a later analysis, around 17,000 TCR beta sequences were associated with specific HLA alleles at a false discovery rate of 0.05. Because HLA typing was missing for some donors at each locus, association tests included only the typed subset. A cluster of highly shared sequence variants was judged likely to be a technical artifact of the sequencing pipeline. V-gene and J-gene trimming of TCR beta chains was associated with a missense DCLRE1C variant in a later genetic analysis, and the association was replicated in an independent cohort. According to a later analysis, most CMV-associated TCR beta chains appeared to be HLA-restricted, and the HLA associations seemed to be driven largely by CMV exposure. Cytomegalovirus status was reported to be diagnosed by the classifier with high specificity and sensitivity in both the original and validation cohorts. Because the 87-base-pair reads could not distinguish some IMGT-functional V segments, including TRBV6-2 and TRBV6-3, those segments were excluded. A later analysis found that TCR association rates varied across HLA loci, with DRB1 alleles showing the most associated TCRs and HLA-C alleles the fewest. When HLA alleles, especially DR and DQ, strongly co-occurred, attributing TCR associations to individual alleles was difficult. An earlier analysis of approximately 570 of the donors showed that most TCR beta V segments appeared in productive rearrangements either about 87% or about 30% of the time, which broadly matched IMGT annotations. Because counts were too low, about 15 rarely observed V segments, including chromosome 9 orphons, were left out of the earlier analysis of 587 of the donors. The presence/absence analyses assumed that sequencing depth was roughly uniform across donors, and that assumption may not be true. Linkage disequilibrium might explain the correlated functional status among segregating V segments, but an unknown experimental factor could not be excluded. Most TCR sequences were seen in very few donors, while some public TCRs were found in many individuals. According to a later genetic analysis, donors in an Asian-associated ancestry cluster had fewer N-insertions in productive TCRs than the roughly 700-donor mean. A further reported finding was that TCR beta sequences accurately predicted the HLA-A and HLA-B alleles for most subjects in the first cohort. In vitro tests confirmed that a few of the cytomegalovirus-associated TCR beta chains recognize cytomegalovirus antigens. The authors suggested that the approach could potentially be generalized to other disease states and immunological phenotypes.

In total, fewer than 750 healthy bone marrow donors made up the cohort. All cohort members were sampled while nominally healthy, although unrecorded immune exposures were likely present. The donor was CMV seronegative and belonged to the group of 352 seronegative cohort members. A peripheral blood sample was collected from each donor, and TCR beta sequencing was performed on peripheral blood mononuclear cells. Genomic DNA extraction from the blood cell samples was performed with the Qiagen DNeasy Blood Extraction Kit. To prepare the library, the immunoSEQ multiplex PCR assay was applied. For the multiplex PCR, a mixture combining 60 forward primers for TCR Vbeta segments and 13 reverse primers for TCR Jbeta segments was used. The CDR3 region of rearranged TCR beta genes was amplified from genomic DNA with a multiplex PCR assay. The Illumina HiSeq System was used to sequence the amplified TCR beta libraries as 87-base-pair reads. The authors processed their data as follows. In a later analysis, roughly 80 million unique TCR beta chains were counted across the approximately 670 repertoires, and roughly 10 million of these chains were shared by at least two donors. To remove PCR and sequencing errors, raw reads were error-corrected and collapsed into unique sequences using a nearest-neighbor algorithm that merged closely related sequences. CDR3 sequences were aligned to IMGT reference sequences to assign V, D and J gene segments. For a sequence to be retained, at least a six-nucleotide match to both a V gene segment and a J gene segment was required. A rearrangement was called productive if the CDR3 had no stop codons and remained in frame with V and J, and every other rearrangement was called non-productive. CDR3 was defined by IMGT convention, running from the second conserved V-encoded cysteine to the conserved J-encoded phenylalanine. Sequences without an unambiguous match to a single V gene segment were excluded from the earlier analysis of 500 to 700 of the donors. In an earlier analysis of 587 of the donors, a V segment was called functional when productive rearrangements were above 56.7%, and segregating when the standard deviation between donors exceeded 5%. To diagnose cytomegalovirus status from the catalog of TCR beta chain sequences, a statistical classification framework was built. In a later analysis, V and J genes were assigned by comparing TCR nucleotide sequences against IMGT/GENE-DB human TR gene sequences. A later analysis assigned CDR3 sequences and most-parsimonious VDJ recombination scenarios with the TCRdist pipeline. A later analysis defined each TCR beta chain by its CDR3 amino acid sequence plus V-gene family, and excluded reads lacking a unique V-gene family. In a later analysis, fewer than 600 highly shared, low-generation-probability nucleotide sequences were removed to address suspected cross-contamination and a sequencing artifact. For each public chain, a later analysis derived a clonal expansion index from normalized ranks of inferred template counts within each repertoire. A later analysis computed generation probabilities with a VDJ recombination model fitted to out-of-frame rearrangements, and checked the results against IGoR. In a later analysis, hypergeometric tests were used to score TCR-TCR, TCR-HLA and TCR-CMV co-occurrence, with a repertoire-size bias correction applied to TCR pairs. A later analysis estimated false discovery rates by permuting HLA or CMV assignments 20 times. In a later analysis, co-occurring TCRs were grouped with DBSCAN, and TCRdist sequence similarity was added when clustering was performed within HLA-allele-positive subsets. Repertoires with fewer than 30,000 or more than 120,000 public chains, plus five repertoires with anomalous nucleotide sharing, were excluded from co-occurrence clustering. The table was pulled from immuneACCESS by TCRdb, which kept in-frame rearrangements only. Such tables lose some clones; where checked, under half of the loss comes from unresolved V genes, and the rest has no known cause. V, J and clone size were drawn from that table, and D and trimming were deduced from the DNA. The sample contains 110,000 to 150,000 clones, roughly 77% of them found a single time. The leading ten clones occupy 1.5% to 2% of the sample.

On this clone itself: There is no known antigen for this receptor. The sample holds no much larger clone one base away, and base qualities are not on file.

Spanning cysteine to phenylalanine, the CDR3 consists of 11 amino acids. Only CDR3 DNA is held: 33 bases, read in frame from base 1. The germline V gene specifies MNHNS as CDR1 and SASEGT as CDR2. Relative to germline, V is 5 bases shorter and J is 6 bases shorter, with 6 bases between their ends. The specimen sequenced was PBMCs. The sequence came from a woman aged 25 to 39 in good health and CMV-seronegative. The chain joins TRBV6-1 to TRBJ2-3; the D gene is not confidently resolved. Read as DNA, the sequence is TGTGCCAGCAGTATAGTGGATACGCAGTATTTT. Its protein reads: CASSIVDTQYF.